This T cell receptor (beta chain) was observed in a study of blood T cell repertoires in COVID-19. Recruits, aged roughly 18 to 95 years, lived in about two dozen US areas. Cohorts were assigned according to the clinical history that participants reported. In the source study's methods: Estimation of nucleated cell counts was performed using reference gene primer amplification. Libraries were prepared by immunoSEQ multiplex PCR; TCRdb keeps only in-frame clonotypes and omits some of them. V, J and clone size were drawn from that table, and D and trimming were deduced from the DNA. In the table there are some 330,000 clones, about 92% of which are singletons. From germline, CDR1 is LGHNA and CDR2 YNFKEQ. V lost 1 base and J 2 bases, leaving 9 bases between the germline ends. The CDR3 runs to 14 residues.

The sample consisted of PBMCs or T cells enriched from blood (not recorded which). The chain couples TRBV4-2 to TRBJ2-7; D possibly corresponds to TRBD1 (5 bases). The sequence derives from a woman younger than 45 who had recovered from COVID-19. The CDR3 nucleotides are TGTGCCAGCAGCCAAGTACAGGTACCCTACGAGCAGTACTTC. Translating gives CASSQVQVPYEQYF.